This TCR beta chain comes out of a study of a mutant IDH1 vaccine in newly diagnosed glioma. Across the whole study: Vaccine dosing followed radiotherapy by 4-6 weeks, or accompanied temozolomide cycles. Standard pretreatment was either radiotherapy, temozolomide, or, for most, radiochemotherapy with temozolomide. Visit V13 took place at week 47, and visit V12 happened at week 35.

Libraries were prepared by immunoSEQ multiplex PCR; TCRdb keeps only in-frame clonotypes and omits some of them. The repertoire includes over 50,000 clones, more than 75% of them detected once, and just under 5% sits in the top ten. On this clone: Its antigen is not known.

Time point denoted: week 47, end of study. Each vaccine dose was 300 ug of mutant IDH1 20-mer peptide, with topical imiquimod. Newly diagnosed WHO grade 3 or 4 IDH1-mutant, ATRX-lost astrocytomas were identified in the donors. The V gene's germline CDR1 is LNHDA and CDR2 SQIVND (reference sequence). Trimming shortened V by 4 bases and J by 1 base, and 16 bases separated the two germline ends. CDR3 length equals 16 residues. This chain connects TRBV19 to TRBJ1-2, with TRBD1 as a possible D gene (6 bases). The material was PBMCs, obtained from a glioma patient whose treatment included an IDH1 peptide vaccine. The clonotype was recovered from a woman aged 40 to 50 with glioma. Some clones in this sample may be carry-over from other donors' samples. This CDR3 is CASSTLQGGRNYGYTF. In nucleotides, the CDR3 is TGTGCCAGTAGTACTTTACAGGGCGGGCGTAACTATGGCTACACCTTC.